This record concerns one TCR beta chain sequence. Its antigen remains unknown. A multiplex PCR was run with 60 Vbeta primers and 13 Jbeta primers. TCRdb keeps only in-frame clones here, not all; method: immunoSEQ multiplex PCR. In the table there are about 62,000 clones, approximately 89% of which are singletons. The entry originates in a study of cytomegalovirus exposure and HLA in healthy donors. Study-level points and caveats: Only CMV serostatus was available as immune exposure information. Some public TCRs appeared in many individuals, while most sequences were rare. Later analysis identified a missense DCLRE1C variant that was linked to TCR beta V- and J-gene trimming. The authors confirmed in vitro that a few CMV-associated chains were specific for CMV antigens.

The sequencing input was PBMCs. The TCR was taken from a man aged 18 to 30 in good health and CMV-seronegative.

The CDR3 region has the DNA TGTGCCAGCATTACACCGGGACAACCCTACGAGCAGTACTTC. It translates to CASITPGQPYEQYF. The rearrangement joins TRBV28 to TRBJ2-7, with a weak D call TRBD1 (6 bases). This CDR3 is 14 amino acids long. Germline V lookup: CDR1 MDHEN, CDR2 SYDVKM. V was cut by 7 bases and J by 2 bases, with 15 bases left in between.